These 8 T cell receptor beta chains were sequenced from one sample in a study of read filtering for tumor transcriptome and immune sequencing. Molecular barcoded adaptors covering alpha/delta and beta/gamma chains were used on 400 to 450 ng RNA. TCRdb processed the reads anew with MiXCR; each CDR3 protein has one entry. Among 60,000 to 80,000 distinct CDR3 sequences listed, approximately 15% were seen once. The sample comprised a population of CD138-negative cells sorted from bone marrow. These receptors came from a donor over 35 with multiple myeloma.

This clonotype came up many times. The chain employs TRBV7-9 and TRBJ2-5; 8 nucleotides line up with TRBD1. Unmatched junction bases numbered 9, after V lost 5 bases and J lost 4 bases. Per germline, CDR1 SEHNR and CDR2 FQNEAQ (reference sequence). The CDR3 length is 15 residues. CDR3 sequence (DNA): TGTGCCAGCAGCCCCAGGACAGGGTTCGGAGAGACCCAGTACTTC. As protein: CASSPRTGFGETQYF.

This clonotype was found many times. V is TRBV7-9 and J is TRBJ2-3; 7 bases fit TRBD1. Trimming removed 1 base from V and 4 bases from J; junction bases left unmatched: 5. Germline V gives CDR1 SEHNR, CDR2 FQNEAQ (reference sequence). The CDR3 loop spans 15 amino acids. In DNA, the CDR3 is TGTGCCAGCAGCTTAGAGGGGGCCGGGGCAGATACGCAGTATTTT. It codes for CASSLEGAGADTQYF.

In this sample, this clonotype turned up a few times. Just one base apart from a much larger clone, this may be a read error. The chain's CDR3 is CASSQVPGELFF. In DNA, the CDR3 is TGCGCCAGCAGCCAAGTTCCCGGGGAGCTGTTTTTT. The V gene is TRBV4-1, the J gene TRBJ2-2, with D unclear. This CDR3 region has 12 residues. CDR1 is MGHRA and CDR2 is YSYEKL in the germline V gene. The V gene lost 1 base and the J gene lost 6 bases, with 3 bases spanning the gap.

This rearrangement joins TRBV12-3 or TRBV12-4 to TRBJ2-2; TRBD2 matches at 13 bases. V was pared by 5 bases and J by 4 bases, with 4 bases of the junction left unmatched. The length of the CDR3 is 16 residues. CDR3 DNA sequence: TGTGCCAGCAGTCCCGGACTAGCGGGAGTCACCGGGGAGCTGTTTTTT. Translated, it gives CASSPGLAGVTGELFF.

This CDR3 reads CSVSYPGQVNTEAFF. For the CDR3, the DNA is TGCAGCGTTTCCTACCCCGGGCAGGTAAACACTGAAGCTTTCTTT. This sequence joins TRBV29-1 and TRBJ1-1, with D hard to call. V was cut by 5 bases and J by 2 bases, with 18 bases left in between. Germline lookup yields CDR1 SQVTM and CDR2 ANQGSEA. The CDR3 runs 15 residues.

Many counts were recorded for this clonotype. The CDR3 here is CASSYSSRDRGYGYTF. CDR3 DNA: TGTGCCAGCAGTTACTCATCCCGGGACAGAGGCTATGGCTACACCTTC. This sequence joins TRBV6-5 and TRBJ1-2, with 7 nucleotides matching TRBD1. V was pared by 0 bases and J by 4 bases, with 8 bases of the junction left unmatched. The CDR3 runs to 16 residues. Germline loops: CDR1 MNHEY, CDR2 SVGAGI.

This clonotype was seen many times. This rearrangement joins TRBV19 to TRBJ1-5, with D unclear. V dropped 7 bases and J dropped 0 bases, with 13 bases sitting between them. The CDR3 runs 15 residues. CDR1 is LNHDA and CDR2 is SQIVND in the germline V gene (reference sequence). The CDR3 region is CASTWAWNSNQPQHF. CDR3 in DNA: TGTGCCAGTACTTGGGCGTGGAATAGCAATCAGCCCCAGCATTTT.

There are many counts of this clonotype. V gene TRBV6-5 combines with J gene TRBJ1-1, with D unresolved. This CDR3 spans 17 amino acids. The V gene's germline CDR1 is MNHEY and CDR2 SVGAGI. Trimming left V 0 bases short and J 0 bases short, with 14 bases between. The CDR3 region has the DNA TGTGCCAGCAGTTACTCCAGCGGTGCCCTTTTGAACACTGAAGCTTTCTTT. Translation gives CASSYSSGALLNTEAFF.